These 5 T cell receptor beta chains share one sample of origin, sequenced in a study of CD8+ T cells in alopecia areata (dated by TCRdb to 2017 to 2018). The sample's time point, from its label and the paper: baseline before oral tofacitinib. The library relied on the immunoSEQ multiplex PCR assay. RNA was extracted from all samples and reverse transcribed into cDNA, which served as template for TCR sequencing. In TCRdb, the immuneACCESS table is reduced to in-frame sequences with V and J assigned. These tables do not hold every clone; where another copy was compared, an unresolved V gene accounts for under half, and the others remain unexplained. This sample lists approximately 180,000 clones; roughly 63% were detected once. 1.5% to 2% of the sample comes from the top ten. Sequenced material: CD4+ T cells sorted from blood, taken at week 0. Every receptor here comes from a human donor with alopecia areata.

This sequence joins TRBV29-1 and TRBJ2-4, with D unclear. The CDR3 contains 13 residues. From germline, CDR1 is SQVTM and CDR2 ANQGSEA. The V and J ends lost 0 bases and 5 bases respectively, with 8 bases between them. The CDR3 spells CSVEDLPENIQYF. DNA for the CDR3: TGCAGCGTTGAAGATCTGCCGGAAAACATTCAGTACTTC.

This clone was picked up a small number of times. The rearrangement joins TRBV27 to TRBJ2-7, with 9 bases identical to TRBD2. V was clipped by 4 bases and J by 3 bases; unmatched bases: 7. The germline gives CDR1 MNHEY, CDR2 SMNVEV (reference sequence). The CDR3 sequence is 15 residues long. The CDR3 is CASSSAGGPNYEQYF. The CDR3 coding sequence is TGTGCCAGCAGTTCTGCGGGGGGGCCAAACTACGAGCAGTACTTC.

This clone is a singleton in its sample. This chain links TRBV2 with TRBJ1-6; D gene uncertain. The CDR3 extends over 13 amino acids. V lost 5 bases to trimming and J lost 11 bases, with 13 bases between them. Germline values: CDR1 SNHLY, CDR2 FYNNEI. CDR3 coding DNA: TGTGCCAGCAGTCTCAACGGCCGACCACCCCTCCACTTT. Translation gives CASSLNGRPPLHF.

CDR3 loop: CASSRTGTGANVLTF. The CDR3 DNA is TGTGCCAGCAGTCGTACAGGGACTGGGGCCAACGTCCTGACTTTC. The chain couples TRBV6-5 to TRBJ2-6; a weak D match, TRBD1 (6 bases). The CDR3 is made up of 15 amino acids. Germline V gene sequence: CDR1 MNHEY, CDR2 SVGAGI. V was clipped by 5 bases and J by 2 bases, with 10 bases between them.

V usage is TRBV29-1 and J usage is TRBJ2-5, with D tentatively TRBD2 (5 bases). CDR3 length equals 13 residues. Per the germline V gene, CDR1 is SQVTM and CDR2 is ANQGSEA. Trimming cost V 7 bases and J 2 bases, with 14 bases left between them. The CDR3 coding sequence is TGCAGCGCGCTGTCGGGGAATCAAGAGACCCAGTACTTC. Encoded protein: CSALSGNQETQYF.